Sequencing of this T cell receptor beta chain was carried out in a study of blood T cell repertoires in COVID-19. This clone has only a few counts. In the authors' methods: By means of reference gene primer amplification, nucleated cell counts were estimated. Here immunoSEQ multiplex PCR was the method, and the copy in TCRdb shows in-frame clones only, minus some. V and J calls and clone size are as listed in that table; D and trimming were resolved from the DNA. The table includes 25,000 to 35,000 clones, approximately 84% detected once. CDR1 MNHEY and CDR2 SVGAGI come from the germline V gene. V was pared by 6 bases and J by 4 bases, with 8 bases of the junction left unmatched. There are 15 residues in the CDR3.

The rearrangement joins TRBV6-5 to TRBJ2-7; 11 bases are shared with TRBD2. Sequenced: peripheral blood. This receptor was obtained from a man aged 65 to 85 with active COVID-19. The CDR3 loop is CASRPPGTSGYEQYF. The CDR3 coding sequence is TGTGCCAGCAGACCCCCGGGGACTAGCGGTTACGAGCAGTACTTC.